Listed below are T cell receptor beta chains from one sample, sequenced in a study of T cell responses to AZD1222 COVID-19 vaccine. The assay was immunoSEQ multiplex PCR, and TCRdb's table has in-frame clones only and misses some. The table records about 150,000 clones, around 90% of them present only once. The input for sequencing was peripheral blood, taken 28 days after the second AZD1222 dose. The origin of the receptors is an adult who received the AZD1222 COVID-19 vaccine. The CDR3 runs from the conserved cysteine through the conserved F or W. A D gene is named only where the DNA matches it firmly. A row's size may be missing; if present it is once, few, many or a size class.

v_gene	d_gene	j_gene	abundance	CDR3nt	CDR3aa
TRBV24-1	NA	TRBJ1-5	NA	TGTGCCACCAGACAGGGCTTCAATCAGCCCCAGCATTTT	CATRQGFNQPQHF
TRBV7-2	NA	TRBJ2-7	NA	TGTGCCAGCATCCAGGCTCCCGCCTACGAGCAGTACTTC	CASIQAPAYEQYF
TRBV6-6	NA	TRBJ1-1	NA	TGTGCCAGCAGTTACTCGAAGGGGACGGCCTACACTGAAGCTTTCTTT	CASSYSKGTAYTEAFF
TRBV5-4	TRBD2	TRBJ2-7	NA	TGTGCCAGCGGATACAGCGGGGGGAGCTCCTACGAGCAGTACTTC	CASGYSGGSSYEQYF
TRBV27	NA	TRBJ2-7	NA	TGTGCCAGCAGTTTTTCTTGGAATTCCTACGAGCAGTACTTC	CASSFSWNSYEQYF
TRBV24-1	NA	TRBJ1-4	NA	TGTGCCACCATCTCAGGGGAAAGCACTAATGAAAAACTGTTTTTT	CATISGESTNEKLFF
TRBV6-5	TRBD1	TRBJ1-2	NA	TGTGCCAGCAAAAACAGGGGAACCGACTATGGCTACACCTTC	CASKNRGTDYGYTF
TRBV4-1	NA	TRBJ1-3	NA	TGCGCCAGCAGCCAAGACTTCAGTAGCTCTGGAAACACCATATATTTT	CASSQDFSSSGNTIYF
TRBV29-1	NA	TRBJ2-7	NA	TGCAGCGTTGAAGGGGGGGACCTGAGCTCCTACGAGCAGTACTTC	CSVEGGDLSSYEQYF
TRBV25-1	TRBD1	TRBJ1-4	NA	TGTGCCAGCAGTGAACCGGGACAGGGGTATGAAAAACTGTTTTTT	CASSEPGQGYEKLFF
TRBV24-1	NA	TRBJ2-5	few	TGTGCCACCAGTGATTTGGCAGGCGGGTACCAAGAGACCCAGTACTTC	CATSDLAGGYQETQYF
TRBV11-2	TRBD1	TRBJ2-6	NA	TGTGCCAGCAGCTTAGGACAGGGGATCTCAGGGGCCAACGTCCTGACTTTC	CASSLGQGISGANVLTF
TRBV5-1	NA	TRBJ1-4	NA	TGCGCCAGCAGCTCAGACAGATATAATGAAAAACTGTTTTTT	CASSSDRYNEKLFF
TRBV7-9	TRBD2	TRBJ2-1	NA	TGTGCCAGCAGCCCTGGACTAGCGGGAGTCAATGAGCAGTTCTTC	CASSPGLAGVNEQFF
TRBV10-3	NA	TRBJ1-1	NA	TGTGCCATCAGTCCGGGGCAAACCGCTGAAGCTTTCTTT	CAISPGQTAEAFF
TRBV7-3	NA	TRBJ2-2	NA	TGTGCCAGCAGCTTAATAGGGTCCACCGGGGAGCTGTTTTTT	CASSLIGSTGELFF
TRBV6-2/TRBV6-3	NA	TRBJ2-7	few	TGTGCCAGCAGCTGGGCCGGACCCAACTACGAGCAGTACTTC	CASSWAGPNYEQYF
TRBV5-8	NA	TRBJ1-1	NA	TGTGCCAGCAGCTTGGTGCGGGGGGCAGGGGTGGGAACTGAAGCTTTCTTT	CASSLVRGAGVGTEAFF
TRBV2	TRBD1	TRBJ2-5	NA	TGTGCCAGCAGCCAGGACAGGGGGCCCGGGGAGACCCAGTACTTC	CASSQDRGPGETQYF
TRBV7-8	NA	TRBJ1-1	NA	TGTGCCAGCAGCTTAGCGCAGATAGGGGGAACTGAAGCTTTCTTT	CASSLAQIGGTEAFF
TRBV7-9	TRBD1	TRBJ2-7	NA	TGTGCCAGCAGCTTAAGGGACAGGGACCCCTCCTACGAGCAGTACTTC	CASSLRDRDPSYEQYF
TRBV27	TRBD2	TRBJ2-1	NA	TGTGCCAGCAGTTTAAGTTGGACTAGCGTTAAGAATGAGCAGTTCTTC	CASSLSWTSVKNEQFF
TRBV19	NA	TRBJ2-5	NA	TGTGCCAGTAGTATAGCCGGGTTTGGGGCACAAGAGACCCAGTACTTC	CASSIAGFGAQETQYF
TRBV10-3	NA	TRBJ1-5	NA	TGTGCCATCAGTGAAAGGTCGGGTGATCAGCCCCAGCATTTT	CAISERSGDQPQHF
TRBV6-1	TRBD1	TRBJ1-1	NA	TGTGCCAGCAGTGCGACAGGGCACGCAACGGCAAGTTACACTGAAGCTTTCTTT	CASSATGHATASYTEAFF
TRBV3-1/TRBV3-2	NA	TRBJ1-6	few	TGTGCCAGCAGCCAAGATAGAGAGGGACACCATAATTCACCCCTCCACTTT	CASSQDREGHHNSPLHF
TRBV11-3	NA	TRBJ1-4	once	TGTGCCAGCAGCGCTTCCGGGGTGGAGGGTCCTAATGAAAAACTGTTTTTT	CASSASGVEGPNEKLFF
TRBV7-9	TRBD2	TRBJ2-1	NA	TGTGCCAGCAGCCCGGGACTAGCGGGGGGAATCCAATCCTACAATGAGCAGTTCTTC	CASSPGLAGGIQSYNEQFF